This TCR beta chain emerged from a study of blood T cell repertoires in COVID-19. At the level of the study: The United States, Italy and Spain were the sources of the acute and convalescent COVID-19 samples. T cells, B-cell-depleted T cells, or PBMCs supplied cDNA or gDNA.

Per the original methods: Scientists estimated how many nucleated cells there were by amplifying reference gene primers. Using immunoSEQ multiplex PCR, the repertoire was profiled, and TCRdb retains in-frame clones only, with some absent. V, J and clone size were drawn from that table, and D and trimming were deduced from the DNA. The sample has about 190,000 clones, around 80% seen once. The V gene's germline CDR1 is MGHRA and CDR2 YSYEKL. Losses at the gene ends were 3 bases for V and 4 bases for J; bases not matched to a gene: 3. CDR3 length equals 15 residues. This receptor was taken from a woman older than 75 with active or convalescent COVID-19. Sequencing used peripheral blood. The rearrangement links TRBV4-1 to TRBJ2-5, with 12 bases identical to TRBD2. CDR3 coding DNA: TGCGCCAGCAGCCATCTGACTAGCGGGGGAGAGACCCAGTACTTC. The encoded protein is CASSHLTSGGETQYF.